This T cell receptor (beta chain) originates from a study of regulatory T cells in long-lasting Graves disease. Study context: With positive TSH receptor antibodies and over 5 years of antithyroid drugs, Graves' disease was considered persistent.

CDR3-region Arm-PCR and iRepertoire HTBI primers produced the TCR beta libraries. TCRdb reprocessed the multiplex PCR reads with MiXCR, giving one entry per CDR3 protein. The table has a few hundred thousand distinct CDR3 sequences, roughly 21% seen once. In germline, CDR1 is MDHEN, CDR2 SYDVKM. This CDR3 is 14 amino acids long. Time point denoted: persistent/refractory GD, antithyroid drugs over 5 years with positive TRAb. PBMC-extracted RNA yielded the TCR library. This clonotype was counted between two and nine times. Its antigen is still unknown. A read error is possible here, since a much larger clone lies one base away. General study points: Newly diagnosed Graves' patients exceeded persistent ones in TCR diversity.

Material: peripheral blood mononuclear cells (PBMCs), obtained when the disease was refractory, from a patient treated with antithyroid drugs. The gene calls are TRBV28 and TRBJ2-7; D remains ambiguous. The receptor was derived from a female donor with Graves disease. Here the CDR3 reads CAGSSPGKSDEQYF. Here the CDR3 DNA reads TGTGCCGGCAGCTCCCCAGGAAAATCTGACGAGCAGTACTTC.